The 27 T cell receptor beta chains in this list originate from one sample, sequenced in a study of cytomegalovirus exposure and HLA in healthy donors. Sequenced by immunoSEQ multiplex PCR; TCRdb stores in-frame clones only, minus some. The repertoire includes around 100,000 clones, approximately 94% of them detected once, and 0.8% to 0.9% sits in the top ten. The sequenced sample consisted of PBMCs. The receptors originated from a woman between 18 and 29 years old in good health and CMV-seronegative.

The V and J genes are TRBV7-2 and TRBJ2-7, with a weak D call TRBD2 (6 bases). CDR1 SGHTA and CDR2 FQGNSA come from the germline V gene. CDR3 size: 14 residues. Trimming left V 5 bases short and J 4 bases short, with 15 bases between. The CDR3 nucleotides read TGTGCCAGCAGCCTACGACTAGTAGGGTACGAGCAGTACTTC. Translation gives CASSLRLVGYEQYF.

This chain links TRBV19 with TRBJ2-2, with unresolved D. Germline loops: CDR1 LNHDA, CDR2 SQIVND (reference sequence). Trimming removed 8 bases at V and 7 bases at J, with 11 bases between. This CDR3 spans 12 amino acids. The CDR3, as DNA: TGTGCCAGTTCCCTTCGCTACGGGGAGCTGTTTTTT. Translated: CASSLRYGELFF.

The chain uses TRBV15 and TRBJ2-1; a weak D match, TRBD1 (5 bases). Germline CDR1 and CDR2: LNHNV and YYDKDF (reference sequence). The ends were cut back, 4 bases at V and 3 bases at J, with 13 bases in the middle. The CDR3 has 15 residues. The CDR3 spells CATSTPSTVYNEQFF. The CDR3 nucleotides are TGTGCCACCAGCACACCGTCGACAGTCTACAATGAGCAGTTCTTC.

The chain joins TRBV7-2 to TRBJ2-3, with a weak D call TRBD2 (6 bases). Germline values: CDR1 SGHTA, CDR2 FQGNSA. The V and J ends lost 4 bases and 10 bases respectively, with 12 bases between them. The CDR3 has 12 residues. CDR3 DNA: TGTGCCAGCAGCTCGGACTACCCATCGCAGTATTTT. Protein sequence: CASSSDYPSQYF.

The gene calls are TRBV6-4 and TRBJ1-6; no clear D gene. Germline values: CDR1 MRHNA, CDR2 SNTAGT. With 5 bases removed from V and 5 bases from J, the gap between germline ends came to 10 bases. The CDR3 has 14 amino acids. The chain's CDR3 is CASSPGADNSPLHF. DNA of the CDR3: TGTGCCAGCAGTCCCGGAGCGGATAATTCACCCCTCCACTTT.

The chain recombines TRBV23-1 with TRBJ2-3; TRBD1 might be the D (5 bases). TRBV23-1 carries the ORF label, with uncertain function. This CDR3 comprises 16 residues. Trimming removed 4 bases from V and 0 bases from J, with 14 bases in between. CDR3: CASSPSRQSSTDTQYF. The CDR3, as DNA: TGCGCCAGCAGTCCCTCTCGACAGTCTAGCACAGATACGCAGTATTTT.

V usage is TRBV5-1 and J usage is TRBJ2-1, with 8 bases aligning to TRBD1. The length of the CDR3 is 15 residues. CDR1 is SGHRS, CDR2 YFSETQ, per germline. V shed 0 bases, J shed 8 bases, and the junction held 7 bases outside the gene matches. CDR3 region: CASSLATGEVDEQFF. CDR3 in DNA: TGCGCCAGCAGCTTGGCGACAGGGGAAGTCGATGAGCAGTTCTTC. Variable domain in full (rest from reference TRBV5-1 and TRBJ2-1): KAGVTQTPRYLIKTRGQQVTLSCSPISGHRSVSWYQQTPGQGLQFLFEYFSETQRNKGNFPGRFSGRQFSNSRSEMNVSTLELGDSALYLCASSLATGEVDEQFFGPGTRLTVL.

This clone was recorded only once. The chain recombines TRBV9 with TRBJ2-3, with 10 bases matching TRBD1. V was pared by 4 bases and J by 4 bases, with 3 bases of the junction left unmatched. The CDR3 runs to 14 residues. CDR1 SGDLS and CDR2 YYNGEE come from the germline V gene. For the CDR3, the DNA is TGTGCCAGCAGCTGGGACAGGGGCTCAGATACGCAGTATTTT. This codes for CASSWDRGSDTQYF.

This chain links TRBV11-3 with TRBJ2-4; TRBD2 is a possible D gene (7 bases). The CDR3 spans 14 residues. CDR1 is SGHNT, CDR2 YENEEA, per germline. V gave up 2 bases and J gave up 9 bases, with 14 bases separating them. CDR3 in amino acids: CASSLSSAGAIQYF. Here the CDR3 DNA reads TGTGCCAGCAGCTTATCTTCCGCGGGGGCCATTCAGTACTTC.

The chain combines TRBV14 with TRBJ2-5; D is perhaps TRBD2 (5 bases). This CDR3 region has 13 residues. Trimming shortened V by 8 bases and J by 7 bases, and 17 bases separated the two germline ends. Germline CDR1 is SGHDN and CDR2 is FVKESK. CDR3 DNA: TGTGCCAGCTCCACTACCCTAGAGGGGACCCAGTACTTC. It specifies CASSTTLEGTQYF.

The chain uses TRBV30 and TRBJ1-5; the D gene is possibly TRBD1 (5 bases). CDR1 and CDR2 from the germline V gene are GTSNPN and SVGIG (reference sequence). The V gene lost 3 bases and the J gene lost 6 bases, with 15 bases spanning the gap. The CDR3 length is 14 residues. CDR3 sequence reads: CAWSRQEGSQPQHF. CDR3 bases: TGTGCCTGGAGCCGTCAGGAGGGGAGTCAGCCCCAGCATTTT. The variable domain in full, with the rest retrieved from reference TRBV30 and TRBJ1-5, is SQTIHQWPATLVQPVGSPLSLECTVEGTSNPNLYWYRQAAGRGLQLLFYSVGIGQISSEVPQNLSASRPQDRQFILSSKKLLLSDSGFYLCAWSRQEGSQPQHFGDGTRLSIL.

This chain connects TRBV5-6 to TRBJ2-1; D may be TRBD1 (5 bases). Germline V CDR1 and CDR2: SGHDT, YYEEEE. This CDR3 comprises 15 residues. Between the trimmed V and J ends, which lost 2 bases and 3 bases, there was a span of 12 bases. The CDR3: CASSFWGTLYNEQFF. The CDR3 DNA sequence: TGTGCCAGCAGCTTTTGGGGCACCCTCTACAATGAGCAGTTCTTC.

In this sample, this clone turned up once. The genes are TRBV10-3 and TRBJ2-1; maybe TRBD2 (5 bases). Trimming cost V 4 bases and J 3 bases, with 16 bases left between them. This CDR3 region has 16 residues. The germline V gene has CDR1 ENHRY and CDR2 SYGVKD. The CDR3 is CAISVEGGPLYNEQFF. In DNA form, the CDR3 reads TGTGCCATCAGTGTTGAGGGCGGGCCGCTCTACAATGAGCAGTTCTTC.

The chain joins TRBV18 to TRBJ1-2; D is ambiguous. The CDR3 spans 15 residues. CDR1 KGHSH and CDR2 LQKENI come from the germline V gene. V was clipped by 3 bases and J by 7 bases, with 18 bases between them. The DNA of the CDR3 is TGTGCCAGCTCACCCGGAGCGGAGACGGAATTTGGCTACACCTTC. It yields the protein CASSPGAETEFGYTF.

CDR3 in DNA: TGTGCCAGCAGCTTACCAGGGGGGAACACTGAAGCTTTCTTT. It translates to CASSLPGGNTEAFF. The chain couples TRBV5-8 to TRBJ1-1; TRBD1 aligns across 7 bases. The germline gives CDR1 SGHTS, CDR2 YDEGEE. Unmatched junction bases numbered 2, after V lost 2 bases and J lost 1 base. The length of the CDR3 is 14 residues. Full variable domain (missing parts from reference TRBV5-8 and TRBJ1-1): EAGVTQSPTHLIKTRGQQATLRCSPISGHTSVYWYQQALGLGLQFLLWYDEGEERNRGNFPPRFSGRQFPNYSSELNVNALELEDSALYLCASSLPGGNTEAFFGQGTRLTVV.

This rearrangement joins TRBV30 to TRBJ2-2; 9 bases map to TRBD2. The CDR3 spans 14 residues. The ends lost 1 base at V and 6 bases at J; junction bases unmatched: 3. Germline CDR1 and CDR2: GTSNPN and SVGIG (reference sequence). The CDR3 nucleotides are TGTGCCTGGAGTGATGAGCGGGAGGCCGGGGAGCTGTTTTTT. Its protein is CAWSDEREAGELFF.

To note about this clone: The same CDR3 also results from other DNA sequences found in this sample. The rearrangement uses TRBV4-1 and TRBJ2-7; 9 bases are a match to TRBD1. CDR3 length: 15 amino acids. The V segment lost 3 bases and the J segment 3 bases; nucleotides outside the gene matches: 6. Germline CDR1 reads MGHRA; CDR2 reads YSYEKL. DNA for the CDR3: TGCGCCAGCAGCCATTCCCCGGGACAGGGCTACGAGCAGTACTTC. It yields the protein CASSHSPGQGYEQYF.

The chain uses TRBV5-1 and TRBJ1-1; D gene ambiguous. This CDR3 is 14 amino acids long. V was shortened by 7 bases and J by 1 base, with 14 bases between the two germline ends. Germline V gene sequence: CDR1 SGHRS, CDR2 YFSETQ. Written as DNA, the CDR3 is TGCGCCAGCTATTCCCGACAAGCGAACACTGAAGCTTTCTTT. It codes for CASYSRQANTEAFF.

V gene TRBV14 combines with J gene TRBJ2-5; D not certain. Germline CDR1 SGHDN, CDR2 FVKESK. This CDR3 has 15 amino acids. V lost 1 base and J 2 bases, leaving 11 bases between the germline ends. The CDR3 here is CASSQGRSLQETQYF. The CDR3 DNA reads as TGTGCCAGCAGCCAAGGTCGTAGTCTACAAGAGACCCAGTACTTC.

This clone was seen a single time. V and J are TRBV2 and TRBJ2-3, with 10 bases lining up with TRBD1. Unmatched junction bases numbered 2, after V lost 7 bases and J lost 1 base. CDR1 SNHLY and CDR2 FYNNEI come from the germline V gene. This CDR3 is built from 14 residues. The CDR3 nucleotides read TGTGCCAGCATTGGGACAGGGGGCACAGATACGCAGTATTTT. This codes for CASIGTGGTDTQYF.

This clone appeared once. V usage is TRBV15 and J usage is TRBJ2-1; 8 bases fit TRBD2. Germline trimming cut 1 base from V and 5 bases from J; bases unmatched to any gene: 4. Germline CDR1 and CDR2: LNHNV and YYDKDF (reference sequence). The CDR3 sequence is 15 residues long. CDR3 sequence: CATSRGTSRDNEQFF. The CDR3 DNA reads TGTGCCACCAGCAGAGGGACTAGCCGAGACAATGAGCAGTTCTTC.

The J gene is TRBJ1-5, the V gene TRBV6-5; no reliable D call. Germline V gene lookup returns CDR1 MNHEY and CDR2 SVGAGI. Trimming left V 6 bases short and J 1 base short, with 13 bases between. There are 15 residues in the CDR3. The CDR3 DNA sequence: TGTGCCAGCAGCGACGGTGGCGGCAGCAATCAGCCCCAGCATTTT. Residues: CASSDGGGSNQPQHF.

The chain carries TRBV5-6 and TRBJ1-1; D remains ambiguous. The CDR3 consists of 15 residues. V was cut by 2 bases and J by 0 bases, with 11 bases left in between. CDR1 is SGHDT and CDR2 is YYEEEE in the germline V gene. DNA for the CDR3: TGTGCCAGCAGCTTTGGGTCCGGGGTGAACACTGAAGCTTTCTTT. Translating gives CASSFGSGVNTEAFF.

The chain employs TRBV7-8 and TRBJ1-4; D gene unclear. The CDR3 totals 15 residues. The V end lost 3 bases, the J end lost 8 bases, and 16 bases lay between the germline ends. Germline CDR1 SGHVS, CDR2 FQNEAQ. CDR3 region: CASSLNRLRGEKLFF. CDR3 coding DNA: TGTGCCAGCAGCTTGAACAGACTACGAGGAGAAAAACTGTTTTTT.

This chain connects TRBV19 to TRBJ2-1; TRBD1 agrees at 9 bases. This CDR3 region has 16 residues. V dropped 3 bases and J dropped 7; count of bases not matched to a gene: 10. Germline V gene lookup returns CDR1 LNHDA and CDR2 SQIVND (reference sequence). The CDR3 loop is CASSITGTGYRNEQFF. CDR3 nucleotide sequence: TGTGCCAGTAGTATCACCGGGACAGGGTACCGGAATGAGCAGTTCTTC.

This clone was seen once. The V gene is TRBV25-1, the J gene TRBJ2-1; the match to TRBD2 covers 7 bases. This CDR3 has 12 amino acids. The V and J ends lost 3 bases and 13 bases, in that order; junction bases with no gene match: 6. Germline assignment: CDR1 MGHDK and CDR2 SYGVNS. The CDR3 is CASSDPWGGQFF. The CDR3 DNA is TGTGCCAGCAGTGACCCTTGGGGGGGACAGTTCTTC.

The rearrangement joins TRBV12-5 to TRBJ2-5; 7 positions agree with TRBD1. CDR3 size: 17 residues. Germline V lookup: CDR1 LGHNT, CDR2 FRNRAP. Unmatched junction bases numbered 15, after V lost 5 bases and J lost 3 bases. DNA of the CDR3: TGTGCTAGTGGTCGGGACAGCGGCTCGGCTGAAGAAGAGACCCAGTACTTC. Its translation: CASGRDSGSAEEETQYF. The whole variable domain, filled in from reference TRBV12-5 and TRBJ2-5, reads DARVTQTPRHKVTEMGQEVTMRCQPILGHNTVFWYRQTMMQGLELLAYFRNRAPLDDSGMPKDRFSAEMPDATLATLKIQPSEPRDSAVYFCASGRDSGSAEEETQYFGPGTRLLVL.